Below, 5 T cell receptor beta chains from the same sample are listed, as sequenced in a study of cytomegalovirus exposure and HLA in healthy donors. Vbeta (60) and Jbeta (13) primers were used in the PCR. Using immunoSEQ multiplex PCR, the repertoire was profiled, and TCRdb retains in-frame clones only, with some absent. The table lists over 150,000 clones, 85% of them singletons. Sequencing was carried out using PBMCs. The receptors stem from a boy younger than 10 in good health and CMV-seronegative.

The chain carries TRBV29-1 and TRBJ2-7, with D maybe TRBD2 (6 bases). The CDR3 spans 12 residues. CDR1 SQVTM and CDR2 ANQGSEA come from the germline V gene. Deletions cut 7 bases from V and 5 bases from J, with 15 bases between. The CDR3 protein is CSGSGLQNEQYF. The CDR3 nucleotides read TGCAGCGGGTCGGGACTCCAAAACGAGCAGTACTTC.

A note on this clone: Germline is not matched at one junction end, which may reflect a read error. This sequence joins TRBV7-9 and TRBJ2-7; 7 nucleotides align to TRBD1. Germline V gene sequence: CDR1 SEHNR, CDR2 FQNEAQ (reference sequence). The CDR3 runs 14 residues. CDR3 nucleotides: TGTTCCAGCAGCTTACCGGGACAGACGTACGAGCAGTACTTC. Amino acids: CSSSLPGQTYEQYF.

The rearrangement links TRBV28 to TRBJ1-2; 7 bases line up with TRBD1. The V and J ends lost 10 bases and 4 bases, in that order; junction bases with no gene match: 9. The CDR3 loop spans 13 amino acids. Looked up from germline, CDR1 is MDHEN and CDR2 is SYDVKM. The CDR3 region has the DNA TGTGCCATCGATGAACAGGGGAGCTATGGCTACACCTTC. Protein sequence: CAIDEQGSYGYTF.

V gene TRBV6-5 combines with J gene TRBJ1-1; no clear D. The CDR3 covers 13 residues. Deletions cut 6 bases from V and 6 bases from J, with 14 bases between. Germline values: CDR1 MNHEY, CDR2 SVGAGI. The CDR3 sequence is CASSPDMDAEAFF. As DNA, the CDR3 is TGTGCCAGCAGCCCTGACATGGATGCTGAAGCTTTCTTT.

This chain's CDR3 is CASSRGSYEQYF. The CDR3 DNA reads TGTGCCAGCAGCCGGGGGAGCTACGAGCAGTACTTC. J is TRBJ2-5 and V is TRBV7-2; D is perhaps TRBD2 (6 bases). The J call is doubtful: the DNA matches TRBJ2-7 better. The V gene's germline CDR1 is SGHTA and CDR2 FQGNSA. The length of the CDR3 is 12 residues.